One sample yielded the 8 T cell receptor beta chains listed below, sequenced in a study of T-cell memory formation after mild COVID-19. One entry per CDR3 protein, called by TCRdb with MiXCR from the 5' RACE reads. This sample yields 200,000 to 250,000 distinct CDR3 sequences, of which more than 9% are seen a single time; just over 3% belongs to the top ten. The specimen sequenced was PBMCs or a T cell subset sorted from them (not recorded which). Receptor source: a man aged 18 to 29 who had mild COVID-19 (a few samples of this study predate the infection). Cell type and time point are not known.

In this sample, this clonotype turned up a few times. CDR3 DNA: TGTGCCAGCAGGTTTCAGGGGAAGTACACTGAAGCTTTCTTT. Protein: CASRFQGKYTEAFF. V and J are TRBV2 and TRBJ1-1; tentatively, D is TRBD1 (6 bases). The CDR3 is 14 amino acids. Between the trimmed V and J ends, which lost 6 bases and 3 bases, there was a span of 14 bases. Germline CDR1 is SNHLY and CDR2 is FYNNEI. The full variable domain, its missing parts supplied by reference TRBV2 and TRBJ1-1, is EPEVTQTPSHQVTQMGQEVILRCVPISNHLYFYWYRQILGQKVEFLVSFYNNEISEKSEIFDDQFSVERPDGSNFTLKIRSTKLEDSAMYFCASRFQGKYTEAFFGQGTRLTVV.

This clonotype came up a few times. The V gene is TRBV12-3 or TRBV12-4, the J gene TRBJ2-3, with no clear D. The V end was cut by 7 bases, the J end by 5 bases, with 10 bases between. This CDR3 contains 12 residues. The DNA for the CDR3 is TGTGCCAGCACCTCTTCTCAAGATACGCAGTATTTT. Translating gives CASTSSQDTQYF.

This clonotype turned up a few times. This chain connects TRBV28 to TRBJ2-7; tentative D call: TRBD2 (6 bases). Between the trimmed V and J ends, which lost 2 bases and 4 bases, there was a span of 9 bases. Germline loops: CDR1 MDHEN, CDR2 SYDVKM. The CDR3 totals 13 residues. CDR3 in DNA: TGTGCCAGCAGTTTACGGCGGGGTTACGAGCAGTACGTC. Translation: CASSLRRGYEQYV.

This clonotype was detected only a few times. The chain is built from TRBV12-3 or TRBV12-4 and TRBJ1-1, with unresolved D. Trimming took 5 bases from V and 0 from J, leaving 7 bases between them. The CDR3 runs to 13 residues. CDR3 in amino acids: CASSTLLNTEAFF. CDR3 bases: TGTGCCAGCAGTACCCTGTTGAACACTGAAGCTTTCTTT.

This clonotype has only a few counts. The chain combines TRBV12-3 or TRBV12-4 with TRBJ1-5, with 8 bases fitting TRBD1. Trimming cost V 1 base and J 0 bases; bases outside gene matches: 2. This CDR3 has 16 residues. The CDR3 coding sequence is TGTGCCAGCAGTTTAGGAGGACAGGGTAGCAATCAGCCCCAGCATTTT. Its translation is CASSLGGQGSNQPQHF.

This clonotype was seen only a few times. The chain joins TRBV21-1 to TRBJ2-7; TRBD2 was called by the table and not checked on the DNA. TRBV21-1 is assigned pseudogene status. The CDR3 is 13 residues long. This CDR3 reads CASSKGLAGGEYV. The CDR3 DNA sequence: TGTGCCAGCAGCAAAGGGCTAGCGGGGGGAGAGTACGTC.

This clonotype was counted only a few times. The chain is built from TRBV7-2 and TRBJ1-5, with 9 bases matching TRBD1. Looked up from germline, CDR1 is SGHTA and CDR2 is FQGNSA. With V trimmed by 3 bases and J by 6 bases, 6 bases remained unmatched. This CDR3 comprises 15 residues. The DNA for the CDR3 is TGTGCCAGCAGCTTGAATACAGGGGGCCGTCAGCCCCAGCATTTT. Its translation is CASSLNTGGRQPQHF. Filled out from reference TRBV7-2 and TRBJ1-5, the complete variable domain reads GAGVSQSPSNKVTEKGKDVELRCDPISGHTALYWYRQSLGQGLEFLIYFQGNSAPDKSGLPSDRFSAERTGGSVSTLTIQRTQQEDSAVYLCASSLNTGGRQPQHFGDGTRLSIL.

This clonotype showed up just a few times. The chain carries TRBV20-1 and TRBJ2-3; 7 positions match TRBD2. This CDR3 has 12 residues. Looked up from germline, CDR1 is DFQATT and CDR2 is SNEGSKA (reference sequence). With 5 bases clipped from V and 4 bases from J, the junction kept 3 bases outside the gene matches. The CDR3 protein is CSAAAGADTQYF. As DNA, the CDR3 is TGCAGTGCTGCCGCGGGGGCAGATACGCAGTATTTT.